This T cell receptor beta chain was found in a study of regulatory T cells in long-lasting Graves disease. Overall study context: To qualify as persistent, Graves' disease required over 5 years of antithyroid drugs with positive TSH receptor antibodies.

Time point of the sample: persistent/refractory GD, antithyroid drugs over 5 years with positive TRAb. Extracted PBMC RNA gave rise to the TCR library. Construction of the TCR beta libraries employed iRepertoire HTBI primers in conjunction with Arm-PCR of CDR3 regions. In TCRdb, the multiplex PCR reads were re-called with MiXCR into one record per CDR3 protein. In the table there are around 430,000 distinct CDR3 sequences, about 20% of which are singletons. This clonotype came up many times. The antigen remains undetermined. Findings of the study overall: TRBV28 was favored in persistent disease, as were TRBJ1-2 and TRBJ2-5. Relative to newly diagnosed Graves' patients, persistent ones had lower TCR diversity.

CDR3 length: 15 residues. V shed 2 bases and J shed 1 base, with 12 bases lying between them. In germline, CDR1 is SGHAT, CDR2 FQDESV (reference sequence). The rearrangement joins TRBV11-1 to TRBJ2-7, with no clear D. This sequence originates from a female donor with Graves disease. Sequenced here: peripheral blood mononuclear cells (PBMCs), sampled when the disease was refractory, from a patient treated with antithyroid drugs. Here the CDR3 DNA reads TGTGCCAGCAGCTTAACTGGGTTGGGGTCCTACGAGCAGTACTTC. Amino acids: CASSLTGLGSYEQYF.